Shown below are 24 T cell receptor beta chains from a single sample sequenced in a study of immune evolution from preneoplasia to lung adenocarcinoma. Repertoires were generated with immunoSEQ multiplex PCR, while TCRdb's copy carries only in-frame clones and drops some. The sample lists around 16,000 clones, approximately 86% occurring once. The specimen was FFPE invasive lung adenocarcinoma tissue. The origin of the receptors is a person aged 65 to 85 with invasive lung adenocarcinoma.

This chain uses TRBV5-6 with TRBJ1-4; D is ambiguous. Germline V gene sequence: CDR1 SGHDT, CDR2 YYEEEE. Trimming pared 2 bases from V and 1 base from J, leaving 12 bases between. The CDR3 sequence is 16 residues long. The CDR3 region has the DNA TGTGCCAGCAGCTTCGGGGATCGGGGAACTAATGAAAAACTGTTTTTT. Protein product: CASSFGDRGTNEKLFF.

V usage is TRBV2 and J usage is TRBJ2-7; D gene unclear. Trimming removed 5 bases from V and 1 base from J, with 3 bases in between. This CDR3 has 11 residues. Germline values: CDR1 SNHLY, CDR2 FYNNEI. The DNA for the CDR3 is TGTGCCAGCAGTCTATCCTACGAGCAGTACTTC. This codes for CASSLSYEQYF. Variable domain in full (rest from reference TRBV2 and TRBJ2-7): EPEVTQTPSHQVTQMGQEVILRCVPISNHLYFYWYRQILGQKVEFLVSFYNNEISEKSEIFDDQFSVERPDGSNFTLKIRSTKLEDSAMYFCASSLSYEQYFGPGTRLTVT.

V gene TRBV4-2 combines with J gene TRBJ1-4; D may be TRBD1 (6 bases). The CDR3 sequence is 13 residues long. V shed 0 bases and J shed 17 bases, with 16 bases lying between them. Per germline, CDR1 LGHNA and CDR2 YNFKEQ. The CDR3 DNA follows: TGTGCCAGCAGCCAAGATCTAGGGGACAAGGAATTTTTT. This gives the protein CASSQDLGDKEFF.

J is TRBJ1-5 and V is TRBV28, with D possibly being TRBD1 (5 bases). Between the trimmed V and J ends, which lost 5 bases and 7 bases, there was a span of 9 bases. This CDR3 contains 12 residues. The germline CDR1 and CDR2 sequences are MDHEN and SYDVKM. CDR3 protein: CASSPRGQPQHF. For the CDR3, the DNA is TGTGCCAGCAGTCCTAGGGGACAGCCCCAGCATTTT.

V gene TRBV2 combines with J gene TRBJ1-2; 7 bases are shared with TRBD1. Germline CDR1 and CDR2: SNHLY and FYNNEI. CDR3 size: 13 residues. CDR3 coding DNA: TGTGGAGGAAGGGACAGTTCTAACTATGGCTACACCTTC. Protein product: CGGRDSSNYGYTF.

The gene calls are TRBV19 and TRBJ2-7; D might be TRBD1 (6 bases). The CDR3 is 14 amino acids. V lost 5 bases and J 3 bases, leaving 14 bases between the germline ends. Germline V gene lookup returns CDR1 LNHDA and CDR2 SQIVND (reference sequence). CDR3 coding DNA: TGTGCCAGTAGTCCTCAGAACAGGGTCTACGAGCAGTACTTC. Translation gives CASSPQNRVYEQYF.

V and J are TRBV15 and TRBJ2-5, with D perhaps matching TRBD1 (5 bases). Trimming stripped 1 base from V and 5 bases from J, with 8 bases between. CDR1 is LNHNV and CDR2 is YYDKDF in the germline V gene (reference sequence). CDR3 length equals 13 residues. This chain's CDR3 is CATSRVRDETQYF. The DNA of the CDR3 is TGTGCCACCAGCAGAGTCAGGGATGAGACCCAGTACTTC.

This sequence joins TRBV6-5 and TRBJ1-5; D unclear. V was cut by 6 bases and J by 1 base, with 10 bases left in between. CDR3 length equals 14 residues. Germline V gene sequence: CDR1 MNHEY, CDR2 SVGAGI. CDR3 loop: CASSPDGSNQPQHF. The DNA for the CDR3 is TGTGCCAGCAGCCCCGACGGAAGCAATCAGCCCCAGCATTTT.

This clone appeared a few times. The V and J genes are TRBV30 and TRBJ2-7; D uncertain. There are 14 residues in the CDR3. CDR1 and CDR2 from the germline V gene are GTSNPN and SVGIG (reference sequence). Trimming shortened V by 3 bases and J by 7 bases, and 19 bases separated the two germline ends. CDR3 sequence reads: CAWSASGPSREQYF. In nucleotides, the CDR3 is TGTGCCTGGAGCGCATCGGGCCCGAGTAGGGAGCAGTACTTC.

V usage is TRBV29-1 and J usage is TRBJ1-1; D is unclear. CDR1 and CDR2 (germline): SQVTM, ANQGSEA. The CDR3 contains 11 residues. V lost 4 bases and J 3 bases, leaving 6 bases between the germline ends. CDR3 amino acids: CSVVQYTEAFF. DNA for the CDR3: TGCAGCGTTGTTCAGTACACTGAAGCTTTCTTT. Together with reference TRBV29-1 and TRBJ1-1, the CDR3 gives the full variable domain: SAVISQKPSRDICQRGTSLTIQCQVDSQVTMMFWYRQQPGQSLTLIATANQGSEATYESGFVIDKFPISRPNLTFSTLTVSNMSPEDSSIYLCSVVQYTEAFFGQGTRLTVV.

V gene TRBV5-6 combines with J gene TRBJ1-2; 9 positions match TRBD1. The ends lost 0 bases at V and 3 bases at J; junction bases unmatched: 9. This CDR3 has 17 residues. Germline V gives CDR1 SGHDT, CDR2 YYEEEE. CDR3 in DNA: TGTGCCAGCAGCTTGGAGGGGACAGGGAGGAGCTACTATGGCTACACCTTC. Protein product: CASSLEGTGRSYYGYTF. Together with reference TRBV5-6 and TRBJ1-2, the CDR3 gives the full variable domain: DAGVTQSPTHLIKTRGQQVTLRCSPKSGHDTVSWYQQALGQGPQFIFQYYEEEERQRGNFPDRFSGHQFPNYSSELNVNALLLGDSALYLCASSLEGTGRSYYGYTFGSGTRLTVV.

This clone was observed once. This rearrangement joins TRBV30 to TRBJ1-1, with D possibly being TRBD1 (6 bases). This CDR3 contains 12 residues. Germline CDR1 GTSNPN, CDR2 SVGIG (reference sequence). V was clipped by 3 bases and J by 11 bases, with 16 bases between them. As DNA, the CDR3 is TGTGCCTGGAGGGGGACATCCACCGGGGCTTTCTTT. Translated, it gives CAWRGTSTGAFF. The whole variable domain, filled in from reference TRBV30 and TRBJ1-1, reads SQTIHQWPATLVQPVGSPLSLECTVEGTSNPNLYWYRQAAGRGLQLLFYSVGIGQISSEVPQNLSASRPQDRQFILSSKKLLLSDSGFYLCAWRGTSTGAFFGQGTRLTVV.

The rearrangement joins TRBV30 to TRBJ2-7; TRBD2 might be the D (5 bases). V was clipped by 5 bases and J by 2 bases, with 16 bases between them. Germline V lookup: CDR1 GTSNPN, CDR2 SVGIG (reference sequence). The length of the CDR3 is 14 residues. The CDR3 bases are TGTGCCTGGGCCCCTGGCGGGCTAGCCTACGAGCAGTACTTC. As protein: CAWAPGGLAYEQYF.

This rearrangement joins TRBV5-6 to TRBJ1-2; D uncertain. This CDR3 is 16 amino acids long. Germline V gene lookup returns CDR1 SGHDT and CDR2 YYEEEE. Trimming shortened V by 0 bases and J by 2 bases, and 14 bases separated the two germline ends. As DNA, the CDR3 is TGTGCCAGCAGCTTGGTTCTGGGTTTTGAAAACTATGGCTACACCTTC. Its translation is CASSLVLGFENYGYTF.

The V call is TRBV9, the J call TRBJ2-7; TRBD1 or TRBD2 may be the D gene (5 bases each). Trimming removed 4 bases at V and 3 bases at J, with 11 bases between. Per germline, CDR1 SGDLS and CDR2 YYNGEE. This CDR3 region has 13 residues. CDR3 bases: TGTGCCAGCAGCCGGGACGGCCGCTACGAGCAGTACTTC. This sequence encodes CASSRDGRYEQYF.

The chain couples TRBV5-6 to TRBJ2-7; 9 nucleotides line up with TRBD1. V was pared by 4 bases and J by 2 bases, with 7 bases of the junction left unmatched. The length of the CDR3 is 15 residues. Per germline, CDR1 SGHDT and CDR2 YYEEEE. The CDR3 sequence: CASSPPGQGTYEQYF. CDR3 nucleotides: TGTGCCAGCAGCCCACCGGGACAGGGCACCTACGAGCAGTACTTC.

The V gene is TRBV28, the J gene TRBJ2-7; 10 nucleotides agree with TRBD2. J was trimmed by 6 bases and V by 4 bases; bases with no gene match: 9. Germline loops: CDR1 MDHEN, CDR2 SYDVKM. The CDR3 extends over 15 amino acids. CDR3 DNA sequence: TGTGCCAGCAGTTCAATAGCGGGAGGAGGAGGCGAGCAGTACTTC. This gives the protein CASSSIAGGGGEQYF.

This sequence joins TRBV6-6 and TRBJ1-5; unclear D gene. With 5 bases removed from V and 1 base from J, the gap between germline ends came to 6 bases. The germline CDR1 and CDR2 sequences are MNHNY and SVGAGI (reference sequence). The CDR3 runs to 13 residues. CDR3 loop: CASSISSNQPQHF. The CDR3, as DNA: TGTGCCAGCAGTATCTCGAGCAATCAGCCCCAGCATTTT.

The V call is TRBV29-1, the J call TRBJ2-7, with D perhaps matching TRBD1 (6 bases). The germline V gene has CDR1 SQVTM and CDR2 ANQGSEA. The length of the CDR3 is 14 residues. V shed 3 bases and J shed 5 bases, with 17 bases lying between them. The CDR3 DNA reads TGCAGCGTTGATACCGGGCAGGGGTTGGACGAGCAGTACTTC. Residues: CSVDTGQGLDEQYF.

This clone appeared once. This chain connects TRBV30 to TRBJ2-3; possible D gene TRBD2, 7 bases. Germline V CDR1 and CDR2: GTSNPN, SVGIG (reference sequence). The CDR3 extends over 18 amino acids. V was trimmed by 6 bases and J by 2 bases, leaving 27 bases between them. The DNA of the CDR3 is TGTGCCTGCCGGAGGGGCGGGGGCCTATCTCTTGCCACAGATACGCAGTATTTT. Protein sequence: CACRRGGGLSLATDTQYF. The variable domain in full, with the rest retrieved from reference TRBV30 and TRBJ2-3, is SQTIHQWPATLVQPVGSPLSLECTVEGTSNPNLYWYRQAAGRGLQLLFYSVGIGQISSEVPQNLSASRPQDRQFILSSKKLLLSDSGFYLCACRRGGGLSLATDTQYFGPGTRLTVL.

The chain employs TRBV7-8 and TRBJ2-2, with 8 bases identical to TRBD2. The V segment lost 5 bases and the J segment 0 bases; nucleotides outside the gene matches: 2. The germline gives CDR1 SGHVS, CDR2 FQNEAQ. This CDR3 has 15 amino acids. CDR3 loop: CASSLGLANTGELFF. The CDR3 nucleotides read TGTGCCAGCAGCCTGGGACTAGCGAACACCGGGGAGCTGTTTTTT. Supplemented by reference TRBV7-8 and TRBJ2-2, the full variable domain reads GAGVSQSPRYKVAKRGQDVALRCDPISGHVSLFWYQQALGQGPEFLTYFQNEAQLDKSGLPSDRFFAERPEGSVSTLKIQRTQQEDSAVYLCASSLGLANTGELFFGEGSRLTVL.

The table lists this clone with a few counts. This rearrangement joins TRBV15 to TRBJ2-2, with 9 bases that match TRBD1. Germline-derived CDR1 and CDR2 are LNHNV and YYDKDF (reference sequence). CDR3 length: 16 residues. V trimming: 0 bases; J trimming: 7 bases; junction bases outside the gene matches: 6. The CDR3 protein is CATSREGTGRLGELFF. In nucleotides, the CDR3 is TGTGCCACCAGCAGAGAAGGGACAGGGCGACTCGGGGAGCTGTTTTTT.

This chain joins TRBV19 and TRBJ1-5; D is ambiguous. The germline V and J ends were trimmed by 1 base and 5 bases, with 9 bases remaining between them. The length of the CDR3 is 14 residues. CDR1 is LNHDA, CDR2 SQIVND, per germline (reference sequence). The CDR3 loop is CASSIATADQPQHF. The CDR3 DNA sequence: TGTGCCAGTAGTATAGCCACGGCTGATCAGCCCCAGCATTTT.

The chain carries TRBV12-5 and TRBJ1-2; the D is unclear. CDR3 size: 14 residues. Germline values: CDR1 LGHNT, CDR2 FRNRAP. V was shortened by 7 bases and J by 4 bases, with 16 bases between the two germline ends. The CDR3 region is CASAKSPVGYGYTF. CDR3 nucleotide sequence: TGTGCTAGTGCCAAATCTCCGGTGGGCTATGGCTACACCTTC.